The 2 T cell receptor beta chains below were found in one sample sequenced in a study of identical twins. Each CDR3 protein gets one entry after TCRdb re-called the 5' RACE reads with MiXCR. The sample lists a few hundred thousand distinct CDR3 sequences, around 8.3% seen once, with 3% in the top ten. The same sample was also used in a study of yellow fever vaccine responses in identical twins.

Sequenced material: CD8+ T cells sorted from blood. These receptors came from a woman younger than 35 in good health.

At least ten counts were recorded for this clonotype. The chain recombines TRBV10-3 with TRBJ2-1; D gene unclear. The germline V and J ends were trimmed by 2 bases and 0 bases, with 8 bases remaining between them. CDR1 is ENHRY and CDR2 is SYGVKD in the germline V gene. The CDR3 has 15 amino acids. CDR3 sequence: CAISEIGNSYNEQFF. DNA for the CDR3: TGTGCCATCAGTGAGATAGGGAACTCCTACAATGAGCAGTTCTTC.

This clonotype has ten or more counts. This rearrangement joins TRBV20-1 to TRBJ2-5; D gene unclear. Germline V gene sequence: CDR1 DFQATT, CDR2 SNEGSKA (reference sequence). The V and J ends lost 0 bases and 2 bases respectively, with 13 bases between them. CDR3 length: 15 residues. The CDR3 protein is CSARDSPVLQETQYF. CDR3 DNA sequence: TGCAGTGCTAGAGATTCCCCTGTCCTACAAGAGACCCAGTACTTC.